A single sample gave rise to the 30 T cell receptor beta chains below, sequenced in a study of patients and donors after allogeneic stem cell transplantation. Via MiXCR, TCRdb re-called the RT-PCR reads, giving one row per CDR3 protein. The data show roughly 960,000 distinct CDR3 sequences, 15% to 20% seen once. The source material was blood, either unsorted or a sorted T cell fraction (not recorded which). The receptors were gathered from a human donor who was either an allogeneic HSCT recipient or a stem cell or donor lymphocyte infusion donor (not recorded which). It is not recorded whose cells these are; they may come from a transplant donor.

The sample holds a few counts of this clonotype. The V gene is TRBV14, the J gene TRBJ1-2; 8 nucleotides align to TRBD1. This CDR3 comprises 15 residues. After removal of 4 bases from V and 2 bases from J, the junction contained 6 bases not matched to a gene. Germline assignment: CDR1 SGHDN and CDR2 FVKESK. This CDR3 reads CASSPPDRVNYGYTF. The CDR3, as DNA: TGTGCCAGCAGCCCCCCGGACAGGGTGAACTATGGCTACACCTTC. Supplemented by reference TRBV14 and TRBJ1-2, the full variable domain reads EAGVTQFPSHSVIEKGQTVTLRCDPISGHDNLYWYRRVMGKEIKFLLHFVKESKQDESGMPNNRFLAERTGGTYSTLKVQPAELEDSGVYFCASSPPDRVNYGYTFGSGTRLTVV.

The chain has TRBV7-2 and TRBJ2-7; D uncertain. In germline, CDR1 is SGHTA, CDR2 FQGNSA. The CDR3 consists of 15 residues. V was clipped by 0 bases and J by 6 bases, with 15 bases between them. CDR3 region: CASSLAPGAGPEQYF. In DNA, the CDR3 is TGTGCCAGCAGCTTAGCGCCCGGAGCAGGTCCCGAGCAGTACTTC.

This clonotype was recorded a few times. J is TRBJ1-1 and V is TRBV9; 9 bases are a match to TRBD1. CDR1 is SGDLS, CDR2 YYNGEE, per germline. The CDR3 spans 14 residues. With 2 bases clipped from V and 7 bases from J, the junction kept 6 bases outside the gene matches. CDR3 nucleotide sequence: TGTGCCAGCAGCGTTCCGGGACAGGGCATTGAAGCTTTCTTT. Translation: CASSVPGQGIEAFF.

This clonotype appeared a few times. The rearrangement joins TRBV30 to TRBJ1-2; D gene uncertain. The CDR3 totals 10 residues. Trimming shortened V by 7 bases and J by 8 bases, and 11 bases separated the two germline ends. Germline V gene sequence: CDR1 GTSNPN, CDR2 SVGIG (reference sequence). DNA of the CDR3: TGTGCCTCCACCCATGGGGGCTACACCTTC. The encoded protein is CASTHGGYTF.

This clonotype was observed a few times. The chain couples TRBV14 to TRBJ1-1, with D hard to call. Germline assignment: CDR1 SGHDN and CDR2 FVKESK. The CDR3 extends over 16 amino acids. Trimming shortened V by 0 bases and J by 1 base, and 12 bases separated the two germline ends. The CDR3 DNA follows: TGTGCCAGCAGCCAAGATATTGCAAGTGAGAACACTGAAGCTTTCTTT. It translates to CASSQDIASENTEAFF.

This sequence joins TRBV24-1 and TRBJ2-1; D is uncertain. There are 15 residues in the CDR3. The germline CDR1 and CDR2 sequences are KGHDR and SFDVKD. The V end lost 5 bases, the J end lost 0 bases, and 10 bases lay between the germline ends. Here the CDR3 DNA reads TGTGCCACCAGTGTTGGTACGAGCTCCTACAATGAGCAGTTCTTC. Its translation is CATSVGTSSYNEQFF.

Turning to this clonotype: A much larger clonotype is one base distant, so this may be a read error. V and J are TRBV12-3 or TRBV12-4 and TRBJ1-6; the match to TRBD1 covers 8 bases. V shed 5 bases and J 9 bases; nucleotides not matched to a gene: 9. This CDR3 comprises 15 residues. CDR3 DNA sequence: TGTGCCAGCAGTCCCCAGGACAGGGCCGGTTCACCCCTCCACTTT. This codes for CASSPQDRAGSPLHF.

V gene TRBV29-1 combines with J gene TRBJ2-1; D possibly matches TRBD1 or TRBD2 (6 bases each). The CDR3 sequence is 16 residues long. Germline V CDR1 and CDR2: SQVTM, ANQGSEA. The V end was cut by 5 bases, the J end by 1 base, with 18 bases between. As DNA, the CDR3 is TGCAGCGTTACCATGACGGGGGCTGGGTCCTACAATGAGCAGTTCTTC. It yields the protein CSVTMTGAGSYNEQFF.

Ten or more counts support this clonotype. This chain links TRBV29-1 with TRBJ1-4; the D gene is possibly TRBD1 (5 bases). Germline V gene data show CDR1 as SQVTM and CDR2 as ANQGSEA. The CDR3 is 14 residues long. Deletions cut 1 base from V and 8 bases from J, with 14 bases between. Here the CDR3 reads CSVEAGTLGEKLFF. The CDR3 region has the DNA TGCAGCGTTGAAGCGGGGACCCTGGGAGAAAAACTGTTTTTT.

The chain recombines TRBV25-1 with TRBJ2-1, with 7 bases lining up with TRBD1. Germline values: CDR1 MGHDK, CDR2 SYGVNS. The CDR3 consists of 15 residues. Unmatched junction bases numbered 10, after V lost 6 bases and J lost 5 bases. The CDR3 sequence is CASRPQGSPNNEQFF. The CDR3 bases are TGTGCCAGCAGGCCACAGGGGTCCCCCAACAATGAGCAGTTCTTC.

As for this clonotype: One base away lies a much larger clone, so this may be a sequencing read error. CDR3 sequence (DNA): TGCACCAGCAGCTTGGGTGCGGGCGGCTATGGCTACACCTTC. Translating gives CTSSLGAGGYGYTF. The chain couples TRBV5-1 to TRBJ1-2; D remains unclear. This CDR3 region has 14 residues. Per germline, CDR1 SGHRS and CDR2 YFSETQ.

This clonotype turned up a few times. The chain combines TRBV5-1 with TRBJ2-1, with D tentatively TRBD2 (5 bases). The CDR3 spans 16 residues. V lost 1 base and J lost 0, with 11 bases in between. Germline CDR1 reads SGHRS; CDR2 reads YFSETQ. CDR3 in DNA: TGCGCCAGCAGCTTGTTGGGAGAGCCCTCCTACAATGAGCAGTTCTTC. It translates to CASSLLGEPSYNEQFF.

The rearrangement uses TRBV7-2 and TRBJ1-6, with D tentatively TRBD1 (5 bases). Trimming left V 1 base short and J 5 bases short, with 12 bases between. CDR3 length: 16 amino acids. The germline V gene encodes CDR1 SGHTA and CDR2 FQGNSA. CDR3 nucleotide sequence: TGTGCCAGCAGCTTAGAGGAAGGGGCTAATAATTCACCCCTCCACTTT. Its translation is CASSLEEGANNSPLHF.

This sequence joins TRBV30 and TRBJ2-7; D is ambiguous. This CDR3 contains 11 residues. V lost 4 bases to trimming and J lost 4 bases, with 8 bases between them. The germline gives CDR1 GTSNPN, CDR2 SVGIG (reference sequence). CDR3: CAWIGRYEQYF. CDR3 DNA: TGTGCCTGGATAGGACGGTACGAGCAGTACTTC.

This clonotype was picked up a small number of times. The V gene is TRBV30, the J gene TRBJ1-1; D not resolved. CDR1 GTSNPN and CDR2 SVGIG come from the germline V gene (reference sequence). This CDR3 is 12 amino acids long. V was shortened by 1 base and J by 1 base, with 4 bases between the two germline ends. The chain's CDR3 is CAWSAGNTEAFF. DNA of the CDR3: TGTGCCTGGAGTGCCGGGAACACTGAAGCTTTCTTT.

The chain recombines TRBV12-3 or TRBV12-4 with TRBJ1-1; perhaps TRBD1 as D (5 bases). Trimming pared 5 bases from V and 0 bases from J, leaving 10 bases between. This CDR3 has 14 amino acids. Here the CDR3 DNA reads TGTGCCAGCAGTGGAACGACAGTGAACACTGAAGCTTTCTTT. Encoded protein: CASSGTTVNTEAFF.

V is TRBV20-1 and J is TRBJ2-2; D gene unclear. CDR1 and CDR2 from the germline V gene are DFQATT and SNEGSKA (reference sequence). Trimming pared 6 bases from V and 7 bases from J, leaving 21 bases between. There are 15 residues in the CDR3. Written as DNA, the CDR3 is TGCAGTGCCCGCGGACCAGCCGGCTTGATCGGGGAGCTGTTTTTT. This translates into CSARGPAGLIGELFF.

This chain uses TRBV6-5 with TRBJ1-2, with TRBD1 matching over 8 bases. This CDR3 contains 14 residues. The germline gives CDR1 MNHEY, CDR2 SVGAGI. The J segment lost 3 bases and the V segment lost 4 bases, leaving 4 bases of the junction unmatched. CDR3 sequence: CASSSGQGHYGYTF. CDR3 nucleotides: TGTGCCAGCAGTTCAGGACAGGGCCACTATGGCTACACCTTC.

V is TRBV7-2 and J is TRBJ1-6, with a tentative D call TRBD1 (5 bases). V was cut by 2 bases and J by 8 bases, with 13 bases left in between. CDR1 and CDR2 (germline): SGHTA, FQGNSA. The CDR3 has 15 residues. The CDR3 sequence is CASSLWAGRDSPLHF. DNA for the CDR3: TGTGCCAGCAGCTTATGGGCAGGGCGCGATTCACCCCTCCACTTT.

J is TRBJ1-5 and V is TRBV28; D possibly corresponds to TRBD1 (5 bases). The germline V gene has CDR1 MDHEN and CDR2 SYDVKM. This CDR3 is 17 amino acids long. V was pared by 3 bases and J by 0 bases, with 15 bases between. The CDR3 nucleotides read TGTGCCAGCAGTTTGGGGCGGAGGGCACTTAGCAATCAGCCCCAGCATTTT. As protein: CASSLGRRALSNQPQHF.

This clonotype was seen only a few times. The gene calls are TRBV12-3 or TRBV12-4 and TRBJ1-2; D not certain. The CDR3 has 15 residues. V was cut by 3 bases and J by 2 bases, with 13 bases left in between. This CDR3 is CASSFVGVFNYGYTF. CDR3 nucleotides: TGTGCCAGCAGTTTCGTTGGGGTTTTCAACTATGGCTACACCTTC.

J is TRBJ2-7 and V is TRBV6-5, with D perhaps given as TRBD1 or TRBD2 (5 bases each). Trimming took 10 bases from V and 5 from J, leaving 12 bases between them. The germline CDR1 and CDR2 sequences are MNHEY and SVGAGI. The CDR3 runs to 11 residues. The DNA for the CDR3 is TGTGCCACCTCTTGGGGGAACGAGCAGTACTTC. This sequence encodes CATSWGNEQYF.

This chain connects TRBV20-1 to TRBJ2-5; 8 bases agree with TRBD2. The CDR3 consists of 13 residues. The germline V gene encodes CDR1 DFQATT and CDR2 SNEGSKA (reference sequence). Trimming at V came to 5 bases and at J to 4 bases, leaving 6 bases not matched to a gene. The CDR3 DNA follows: TGCAGTGCTGAAGGGGCGGGAGGAGAGACCCAGTACTTC. It is translated as CSAEGAGGETQYF.

V and J are TRBV7-9 and TRBJ2-2; D is uncertain. The CDR3 runs to 12 residues. Trimming removed 1 base at V and 9 bases at J, with 6 bases between. Germline V gene sequence: CDR1 SEHNR, CDR2 FQNEAQ (reference sequence). CDR3 in amino acids: CASSLGTRELFF. DNA for the CDR3: TGTGCCAGCAGCTTAGGGACGAGGGAGCTGTTTTTT. Complete variable domain (other parts from reference TRBV7-9 and TRBJ2-2): DTGVSQNPRHKITKRGQNVTFRCDPISEHNRLYWYRQTLGQGPEFLTYFQNEAQLEKSRLLSDRFSAERPKGSFSTLEIQRTEQGDSAMYLCASSLGTRELFFGEGSRLTVL.

The CDR3 coding sequence is TGTGCCAGCAGCCATGCGGGACAGGACGCCTACGAGCAGTACTTC. Translating it yields CASSHAGQDAYEQYF. V and J are TRBV4-2 and TRBJ2-7, with 8 bases lining up with TRBD1. The V gene's germline CDR1 is LGHNA and CDR2 YNFKEQ. V shed 3 bases, J shed 2 bases, and the junction held 6 bases outside the gene matches. The CDR3 runs to 15 residues.

There are a few counts of this clonotype. The V and J genes are TRBV6-1 and TRBJ2-2; the match to TRBD2 covers 8 bases. Germline assignment: CDR1 MNHNS and CDR2 SASEGT. This CDR3 contains 18 residues. Trimming cost V 1 base and J 5 bases; bases outside gene matches: 12. CDR3 sequence reads: CASSEGAAVVAGTGELFF. CDR3 in DNA: TGTGCCAGCAGTGAAGGAGCCGCCGTGGTAGCGGGAACCGGGGAGCTGTTTTTT.

This clonotype was observed a handful of times. J is TRBJ1-2 and V is TRBV6-1; D is perhaps TRBD1 (6 bases). Germline CDR1 reads MNHNS; CDR2 reads SASEGT. The germline V and J ends were trimmed by 7 bases and 7 bases, with 16 bases remaining between them. CDR3 length equals 13 residues. The CDR3 nucleotides read TGTGCCAGCATCTATCAGGGGTTAAGTGGCTACACCTTC. Protein sequence: CASIYQGLSGYTF.

J is TRBJ1-2 and V is TRBV13; maybe TRBD1 (6 bases). The V gene's germline CDR1 is PRHDT and CDR2 FYEKMQ (reference sequence). V dropped 4 bases and J dropped 2 bases, with 17 bases sitting between them. The CDR3 sequence is 16 residues long. CDR3: CASSSRYREGNYGYTF. The CDR3 nucleotides read TGTGCCAGCAGCTCCCGATACAGGGAGGGCAACTATGGCTACACCTTC. The whole variable domain, filled in from reference TRBV13 and TRBJ1-2, reads AAGVIQSPRHLIKEKRETATLKCYPIPRHDTVYWYQQGPGQDPQFLISFYEKMQSDKGSIPDRFSAQQFSDYHSELNMSSLELGDSALYFCASSSRYREGNYGYTFGSGTRLTVV.

Only a few counts were recorded for this clonotype. The V and J genes are TRBV5-1 and TRBJ1-2; no firm D call. This CDR3 region has 12 residues. The ends were cut back, 4 bases at V and 6 bases at J, with 10 bases in the middle. The V gene's germline CDR1 is SGHRS and CDR2 YFSETQ. CDR3 in amino acids: CASSPSLDGYTF. CDR3 coding DNA: TGCGCCAGCAGCCCCTCATTGGATGGCTACACCTTC. Variable domain in full (rest from reference TRBV5-1 and TRBJ1-2): KAGVTQTPRYLIKTRGQQVTLSCSPISGHRSVSWYQQTPGQGLQFLFEYFSETQRNKGNFPGRFSGRQFSNSRSEMNVSTLELGDSALYLCASSPSLDGYTFGSGTRLTVV.

The J gene is TRBJ2-7, the V gene TRBV27; 7 positions match TRBD2. The CDR3 extends over 16 amino acids. V lost 7 bases to trimming and J lost 5 bases; unmatched junction nucleotides: 17. CDR1 is MNHEY and CDR2 is SMNVEV in the germline V gene (reference sequence). The CDR3 region is CASTNYRRGGSHEQYF. DNA for the CDR3: TGTGCCAGCACCAATTATCGACGCGGGGGTTCCCACGAGCAGTACTTC.